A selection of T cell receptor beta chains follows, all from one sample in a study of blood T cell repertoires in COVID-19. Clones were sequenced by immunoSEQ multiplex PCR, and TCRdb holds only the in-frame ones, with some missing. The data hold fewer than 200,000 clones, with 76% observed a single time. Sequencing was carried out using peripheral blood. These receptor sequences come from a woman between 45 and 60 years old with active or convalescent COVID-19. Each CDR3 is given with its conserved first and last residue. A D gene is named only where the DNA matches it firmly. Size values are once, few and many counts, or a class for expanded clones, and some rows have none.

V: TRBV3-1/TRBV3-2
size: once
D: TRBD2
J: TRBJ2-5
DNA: TGTGCCAGCAGCCAAGGGACTAGCGGGGGGGAGGGGACCCAGTACTTC
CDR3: CASSQGTSGGEGTQYF

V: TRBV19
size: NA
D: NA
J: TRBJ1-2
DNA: TGTGCCAGTAGACAAAGACAGGATTTCTATGGCTACACCTTC
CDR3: CASRQRQDFYGYTF

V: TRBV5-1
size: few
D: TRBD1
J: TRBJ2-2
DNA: TGCGCCAGCAGCTTGAAACGGACAGGAGGGAACACCGGGGAGCTGTTTTTT
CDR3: CASSLKRTGGNTGELFF

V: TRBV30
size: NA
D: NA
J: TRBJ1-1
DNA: TGTGCCTGGGGGCGGGGGGCTGAAGCTTTCTTT
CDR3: CAWGRGAEAFF

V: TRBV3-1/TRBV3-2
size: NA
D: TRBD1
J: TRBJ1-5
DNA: TGTGCCAGCAGCGATAGGGACAGTTTTCAGCCCCAGCATTTT
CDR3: CASSDRDSFQPQHF

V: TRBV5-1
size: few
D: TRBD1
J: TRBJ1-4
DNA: TGCGCCAGCAGCGGGGTGACAGGGGATGAAAAACTGTTTTTT
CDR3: CASSGVTGDEKLFF

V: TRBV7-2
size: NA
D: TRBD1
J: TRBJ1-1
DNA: TGTGCCAGCAGCCCATCGCCGCGGACAGGGAGGGCTTTCTTT
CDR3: CASSPSPRTGRAFF

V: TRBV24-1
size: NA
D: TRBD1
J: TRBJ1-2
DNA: TGTGCCACCAGTGGTGCCGGGACAGGGGGCGGCTATGGCTACACCTTC
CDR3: CATSGAGTGGGYGYTF

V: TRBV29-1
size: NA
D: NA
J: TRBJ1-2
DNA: TGCAGCGTTGATTTATTGGGGGGACCAGGTGGCTACACCTTC
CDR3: CSVDLLGGPGGYTF

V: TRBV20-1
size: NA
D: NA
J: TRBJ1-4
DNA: TGCAGTGCTAGCCTCGGGGAGAAACTGTTTTTT
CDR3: CSASLGEKLFF

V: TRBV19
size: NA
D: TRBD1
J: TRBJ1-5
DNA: TGTGCCAGTAGTATTGGGACAGGGGGTCAGCCCCAGCATTTT
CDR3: CASSIGTGGQPQHF

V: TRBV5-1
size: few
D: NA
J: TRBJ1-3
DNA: TGCGCCAGCAGCTTGGCCGTCCAGGGTTCTGGAAACACCATATATTTT
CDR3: CASSLAVQGSGNTIYF

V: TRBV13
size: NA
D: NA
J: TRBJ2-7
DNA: TGTGCCAGCAGGTTGGGGACAACCTCCTACGAGCAGTACTTC
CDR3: CASRLGTTSYEQYF

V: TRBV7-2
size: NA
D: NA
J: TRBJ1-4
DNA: TGTGCCAGCAGCTTAGCAGGAGGGGCCAATGAAAAACTGTTTTTT
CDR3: CASSLAGGANEKLFF

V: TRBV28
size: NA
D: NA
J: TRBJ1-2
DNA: TGTGCCAGCAGTTTATCATACCCCCGCCGGGTACGCTACACCTTC
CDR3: CASSLSYPRRVRYTF

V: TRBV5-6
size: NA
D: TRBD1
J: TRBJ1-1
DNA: TGTGCCAGCAGCTTTGGACAGGGGGACACTGAAGCTTTCTTT
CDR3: CASSFGQGDTEAFF

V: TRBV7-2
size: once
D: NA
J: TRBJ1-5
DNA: TGTGCCAGCAGCTTAGCCCCACCGGAGAGCAATCAGCCCCAGCATTTT
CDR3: CASSLAPPESNQPQHF

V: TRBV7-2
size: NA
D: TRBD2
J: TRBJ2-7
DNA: TGTGCCAGCAGCTTAGTGGCTAGCGGATACGAGCAGTACTTC
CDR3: CASSLVASGYEQYF

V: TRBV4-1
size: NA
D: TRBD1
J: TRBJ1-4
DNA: TGCGCCAGCAGCCTCTCCGGGACAGGGAATGAAAAACTGTTTTTT
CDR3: CASSLSGTGNEKLFF

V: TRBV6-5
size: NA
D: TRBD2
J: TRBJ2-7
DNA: TGTGCCAGCAGTCAGCGGGAGAAAGACGAGCAGTACTTC
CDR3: CASSQREKDEQYF

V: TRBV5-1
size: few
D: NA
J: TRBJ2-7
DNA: TGCGCCAGCAGCTTCCGGGGTCTAGAAAGCGAGCAGTACTTC
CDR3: CASSFRGLESEQYF

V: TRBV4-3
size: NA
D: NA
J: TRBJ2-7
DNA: TGCGCCAGCAGCCAAGGAGACAGGCGCGGATACGAGCAGTACTTC
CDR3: CASSQGDRRGYEQYF

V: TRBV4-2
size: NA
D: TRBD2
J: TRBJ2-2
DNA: TGTGCCAGCAGCCCCAGACTAGCGGGGGGAAAAACCGGGGAGCTGTTTTTT
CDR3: CASSPRLAGGKTGELFF

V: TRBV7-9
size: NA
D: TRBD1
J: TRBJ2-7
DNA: TGTGCCAGCAGCCCTCCTGGACAGGGGTCCTCCTACGAGCAGTACTTC
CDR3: CASSPPGQGSSYEQYF

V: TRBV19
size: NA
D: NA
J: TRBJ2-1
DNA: TGTGCCAGTAGTATAGGCGGCGGGTCCTTCTACAATGAGCAGTTCTTC
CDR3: CASSIGGGSFYNEQFF

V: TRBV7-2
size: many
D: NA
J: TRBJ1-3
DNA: TGTGCCAGCAGCTGGGGCACTGGAAACACCATATATTTT
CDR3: CASSWGTGNTIYF

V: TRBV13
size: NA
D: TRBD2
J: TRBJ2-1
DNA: TGTGCCAGCAGCTTTGGGACTAGCGGCCACAATGAGCAGTTCTTC
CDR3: CASSFGTSGHNEQFF

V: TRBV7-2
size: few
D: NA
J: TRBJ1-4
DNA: TGTGCCAGCAGCTTGTCCAGTTATGAAAAACTGTTTTTT
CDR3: CASSLSSYEKLFF

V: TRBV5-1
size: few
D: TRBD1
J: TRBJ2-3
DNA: TGCGCCCGCAGCTTGTGGGGGGGCGACAGGGGGCGCGAAGATACGCAGTATTTT
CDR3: CARSLWGGDRGREDTQYF

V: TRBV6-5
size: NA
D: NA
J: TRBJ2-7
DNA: TGTGCCAGCAGTACATCGCCGGGGGTCCGCTACGAGCAGTACTTC
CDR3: CASSTSPGVRYEQYF

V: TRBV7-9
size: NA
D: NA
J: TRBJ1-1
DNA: TGTGCCAGCAGCTTAGAAGACAGGAAGAACACTGAAGCTTTCTTT
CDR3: CASSLEDRKNTEAFF

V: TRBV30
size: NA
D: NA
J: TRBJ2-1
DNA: TGTGCCTGGAGTGTAACGGGGTGGGCTAGCTCCTACAATGAGCAGTTCTTC
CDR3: CAWSVTGWASSYNEQFF

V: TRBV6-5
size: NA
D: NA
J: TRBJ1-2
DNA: TGTGCCAGCAGGAAACAGGGAGAAGTGGGCGGCTACACCTTC
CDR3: CASRKQGEVGGYTF

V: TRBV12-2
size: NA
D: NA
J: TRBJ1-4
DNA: TGTGCAAGTCGCTTAGAAGTGCGGGAAAAGCGCGAAAAACTGTTTTTT
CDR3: CASRLEVREKREKLFF

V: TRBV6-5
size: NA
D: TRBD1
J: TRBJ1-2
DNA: TGTGCCAGCAGTACACTCCAGGGGGCGGGCTATGGCTACACCTTC
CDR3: CASSTLQGAGYGYTF

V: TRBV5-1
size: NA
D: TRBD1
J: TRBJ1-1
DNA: TGCGCCAGCAGCCCGGGACAGGCGAACACTGAAGCTTTCTTT
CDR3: CASSPGQANTEAFF

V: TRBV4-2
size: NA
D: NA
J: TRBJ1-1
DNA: TGTGCCAGCAGCCAAGATCGAGAGCGCACTGAAGCTTTCTTT
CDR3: CASSQDRERTEAFF

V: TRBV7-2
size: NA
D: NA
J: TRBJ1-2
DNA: TGTGCCAGCAGCTTAGGTCTCCGCCAGGGTAACGGCTACACCTTC
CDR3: CASSLGLRQGNGYTF

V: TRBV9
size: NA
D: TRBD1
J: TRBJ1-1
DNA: TGTGCCAGCAGCGTAGGGGGACAGGGGAACACTGAAGCTTTCTTT
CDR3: CASSVGGQGNTEAFF

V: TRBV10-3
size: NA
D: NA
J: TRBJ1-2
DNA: TGTGCCATCAGTCCGGGTCTTGGGGCCTATGGCTACACCTTC
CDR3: CAISPGLGAYGYTF

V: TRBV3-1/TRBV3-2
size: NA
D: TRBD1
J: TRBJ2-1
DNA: TGTGCCAGCAGCCAAGGTCCGGGCATACAGGGGAACAGCTCCTACAATGAGCAGTTCTTC
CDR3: CASSQGPGIQGNSSYNEQFF

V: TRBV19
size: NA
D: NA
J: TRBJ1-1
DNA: TGTGCCAGTAGTATTGGGCAGGGCAACACTGAAGCTTTCTTT
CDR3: CASSIGQGNTEAFF

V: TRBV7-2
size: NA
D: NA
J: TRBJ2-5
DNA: TGTGCCAGCAGCTTAGGATTCCGACTCCCCCAGACCCAAGAGACCCAGTACTTC
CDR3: CASSLGFRLPQTQETQYF

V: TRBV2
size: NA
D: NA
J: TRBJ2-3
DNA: TGTGCCAGCAGTGAAAGAGAGGCAGGGAGGCCCACAGATACGCAGTATTTT
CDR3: CASSEREAGRPTDTQYF

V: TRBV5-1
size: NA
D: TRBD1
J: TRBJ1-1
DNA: TGCGCCAGCAGCTTGGGGACAGGTGGGAGAACTGAAGCTTTCTTT
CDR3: CASSLGTGGRTEAFF

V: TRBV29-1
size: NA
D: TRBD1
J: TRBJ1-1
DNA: TGCAGCTCCCAGGGGGGTACTGAAGCTTTCTTT
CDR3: CSSQGGTEAFF

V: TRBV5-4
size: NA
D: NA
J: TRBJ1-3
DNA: TGTGCCAGCAGCTTGGGTTTCTCCGGCTCTGGAAACACCATATATTTT
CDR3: CASSLGFSGSGNTIYF

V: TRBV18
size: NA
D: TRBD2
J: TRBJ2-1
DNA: TGTGCCAGCTCACGGGAGGGCGGGCTGTCCTACAATGAGCAGTTCTTC
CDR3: CASSREGGLSYNEQFF

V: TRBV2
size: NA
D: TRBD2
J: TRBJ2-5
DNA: TGTGCCAGCAGTGCGGGAGGGCCTCCTTCGGAGACCCAGTACTTC
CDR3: CASSAGGPPSETQYF

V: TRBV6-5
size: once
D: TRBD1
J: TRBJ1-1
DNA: TGTGCCACCGTTAGGGCAGGGGGCGCAACTGAAGCTTTCTTT
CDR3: CATVRAGGATEAFF